What follows are 24 T cell receptor beta chains derived from one specimen sequenced in a study of cytomegalovirus exposure and HLA in healthy donors. Primers included in the PCR were 60 Vbeta and 13 Jbeta primers. Clones were sequenced by immunoSEQ multiplex PCR, and TCRdb holds only the in-frame ones, with some missing. The table has about 160,000 clones, roughly four fifths seen once. Sequenced input: PBMCs. The source is a middle-aged man in good health and CMV-seronegative.

The gene calls are TRBV18 and TRBJ2-7; 8 bases match TRBD1. After removal of 3 bases from V and 2 bases from J, the junction contained 6 bases not matched to a gene. The CDR3 extends over 15 amino acids. Germline lookup yields CDR1 KGHSH and CDR2 LQKENI. Here the CDR3 DNA reads TGTGCCAGCTCACCCGCAGACAGGGGACCCTACGAGCAGTACTTC. It is translated as CASSPADRGPYEQYF.

This clone was seen a single time. This sequence joins TRBV6-5 and TRBJ2-5, with TRBD2 matching over 8 bases. Per germline, CDR1 MNHEY and CDR2 SVGAGI. This CDR3 has 14 residues. With V trimmed by 3 bases and J by 2 bases, 2 bases remained unmatched. CDR3 sequence reads: CASSYIAGQETQYF. The CDR3 DNA reads as TGTGCCAGCAGTTATATAGCGGGGCAAGAGACCCAGTACTTC.

J is TRBJ1-5 and V is TRBV7-8; 8 bases align to TRBD1. Germline loops: CDR1 SGHVS, CDR2 FQNEAQ. This CDR3 comprises 15 residues. V shed 0 bases, J shed 7 bases, and the junction held 5 bases outside the gene matches. The CDR3 region is CASSLATGDGQPQHF. CDR3 nucleotide sequence: TGTGCCAGCAGCTTAGCGACAGGGGATGGACAGCCCCAGCATTTT.

This clone was counted between two and nine times. The chain has TRBV4-1 and TRBJ2-7; the D gene is possibly TRBD1 (6 bases). Germline CDR1 is MGHRA and CDR2 is YSYEKL. There are 16 residues in the CDR3. Trimming removed 0 bases at V and 2 bases at J, with 14 bases between. CDR3 sequence reads: CASSQEAQYRAYEQYF. CDR3 nucleotide sequence: TGCGCCAGCAGCCAAGAAGCCCAGTACAGGGCCTACGAGCAGTACTTC.

The chain recombines TRBV5-1 with TRBJ1-1; D is uncertain. In germline, CDR1 is SGHRS, CDR2 YFSETQ. Deletions cut 0 bases from V and 0 bases from J, with 15 bases between. The CDR3 is 17 amino acids. Here the CDR3 reads CASSLAWQRNMNTEAFF. The CDR3 region has the DNA TGCGCCAGCAGCTTGGCCTGGCAGCGGAACATGAACACTGAAGCTTTCTTT.

V is TRBV11-2 and J is TRBJ1-5, with 7 positions matching TRBD1. The CDR3 runs to 13 residues. The germline CDR1 and CDR2 sequences are SGHAT and FQNNGV. Trimming cost V 2 bases and J 9 bases; bases outside gene matches: 4. CDR3 residues: CASSLKQGSPQHF. The CDR3 bases are TGTGCCAGCAGCTTAAAACAGGGGTCGCCCCAGCATTTT. Full variable domain (outside the CDR3, taken from reference TRBV11-2 and TRBJ1-5): EAGVAQSPRYKIIEKRQSVAFWCNPISGHATLYWYQQILGQGPKLLIQFQNNGVVDDSQLPKDRFSAERLKGVDSTLKIQPAKLEDSAVYLCASSLKQGSPQHFGDGTRLSIL.

This chain uses TRBV28 with TRBJ2-3; 8 nucleotides align to TRBD1. J gave up 1 base and V 6 bases, and 12 bases lay outside the gene matches. Germline V gives CDR1 MDHEN, CDR2 SYDVKM. CDR3 length: 17 residues. The DNA of the CDR3 is TGTGCCAGCAGCCTAGGCGGGACAGGTATTCGCACAGATACGCAGTATTTT. It is translated as CASSLGGTGIRTDTQYF.

The sample holds a few counts of this clone. The genes are TRBV18 and TRBJ2-7; 8 nucleotides match TRBD1. The germline V gene has CDR1 KGHSH and CDR2 LQKENI. Trimming took 8 bases from V and 5 from J; bases not matched to a gene: 11. This CDR3 has 14 amino acids. CDR3 in DNA: TGTGCCAGCCCTTCGGGACAGGCCGCGCACGAGCAGTACTTC. This encodes CASPSGQAAHEQYF.

DNA of the CDR3: TGTGCCAGCAGCAAACTGATGGGTACAGGGGCTTGGCAGCCCCAGCATTTT. It translates to CASSKLMGTGAWQPQHF. V usage is TRBV21-1 and J usage is TRBJ1-5; whether TRBD1, the table's D call, matches the DNA was not checked. TRBV21-1 counts as a pseudogene. The CDR3 runs 17 residues.

Concerning this clone itself: One end of the junction varies from germline; a read error may be responsible. This chain uses TRBV15 with TRBJ2-1, with D perhaps matching TRBD1 (5 bases). Germline CDR1 reads LNHNV; CDR2 reads YYDKDF (reference sequence). The CDR3 spans 13 residues. CDR3 in DNA: TGTGCCACCAGCAGAGATCGAGGCAGGGCCATGGTCTTC. Its protein product is CATSRDRGRAMVF.

This clone appeared once. The chain uses TRBV14 and TRBJ2-1, with 8 bases fitting TRBD1. Per germline, CDR1 SGHDN and CDR2 FVKESK. With V trimmed by 4 bases and J by 10 bases, 3 bases remained unmatched. This CDR3 spans 12 amino acids. CDR3 protein: CASSPGTGEQFF. The CDR3 DNA follows: TGTGCCAGCAGCCCCGGGACAGGAGAGCAGTTCTTC.

This clone was detected only once. The chain combines TRBV30 with TRBJ2-3; 12 bases map to TRBD1. The CDR3 runs to 18 residues. V lost 3 bases, J lost 0 bases, and 10 bases stayed unmatched. Per the germline V gene, CDR1 is GTSNPN and CDR2 is SVGIG (reference sequence). The CDR3 DNA is TGTGCCTGGAGGCGGGGACAGGGGGCGGCCACTAGCACAGATACGCAGTATTTT. Translated: CAWRRGQGAATSTDTQYF.

The genes are TRBV9 and TRBJ1-4; 7 nucleotides align to TRBD1. The CDR3 covers 18 residues. Trimming took 4 bases from V and 8 from J; bases not matched to a gene: 20. In germline, CDR1 is SGDLS, CDR2 YYNGEE. The CDR3 DNA follows: TGTGCCAGCAGCCCAGGCAGACCGAGACAGGGTTCAGAAGAAAAACTGTTTTTT. It yields the protein CASSPGRPRQGSEEKLFF.

The gene calls are TRBV19 and TRBJ1-2; D ambiguous. Trimming removed 5 bases at V and 13 bases at J, with 17 bases between. This CDR3 has 12 residues. CDR1 and CDR2 from the germline V gene are LNHDA and SQIVND (reference sequence). As DNA, the CDR3 is TGTGCCAGTAGTTGGTTCGGCGGGAATTTCACCTTC. It yields the protein CASSWFGGNFTF. Full variable domain (rest looked up from reference TRBV19 and TRBJ1-2): DGGITQSPKYLFRKEGQNVTLSCEQNLNHDAMYWYRQDPGQGLRLIYYSQIVNDFQKGDIAEGYSVSREKKESFPLTVTSAQKNPTAFYLCASSWFGGNFTFGSGTRLTVV.

This clone showed up just once. The chain is built from TRBV14 and TRBJ2-5; 8 bases are a match to TRBD1. CDR3 length: 18 amino acids. The V and J ends lost 0 bases and 5 bases, in that order; junction bases with no gene match: 14. Looked up from germline, CDR1 is SGHDN and CDR2 is FVKESK. The CDR3, as DNA: TGTGCCAGCAGCCAAGACTCTAGGCTGTTCAGGGGGCACGAGACCCAGTACTTC. This sequence encodes CASSQDSRLFRGHETQYF.

The chain carries TRBV6-6 and TRBJ2-5; TRBD2 aligns across 9 bases. The J call could be wrong; TRBJ2-7 is a better fit for the DNA end. Germline CDR1 MNHNY, CDR2 SVGAGI (reference sequence). This CDR3 comprises 15 residues. The CDR3 region has the DNA TGTGCCAGCCTTACGGGGGCTAGCGGGACCTACGAGCAGTACTTC. Protein: CASLTGASGTYEQYF.

This clone was seen once. The J gene is TRBJ2-4, the V gene TRBV5-1; 9 positions match TRBD1. The germline CDR1 and CDR2 sequences are SGHRS and YFSETQ. The CDR3 covers 14 residues. V lost 4 bases and J lost 16; bases outside the gene matches: 15. The CDR3 protein is CASSLDRGLGIPYF. The CDR3 DNA sequence: TGCGCCAGCAGCCTGGACAGGGGTTTGGGGATACCTTACTTC.

This clone turned up a few times. The chain recombines TRBV14 with TRBJ2-5, with D possibly TRBD2 on 6 matching bases. V was pared by 0 bases and J by 4 bases, with 9 bases between. Germline lookup yields CDR1 SGHDN and CDR2 FVKESK. The CDR3 extends over 14 amino acids. The CDR3 loop is CASSQDWDSETQYF. The CDR3 region has the DNA TGTGCCAGCAGCCAAGATTGGGACTCAGAGACCCAGTACTTC.

The rearrangement joins TRBV4-3 to TRBJ2-1, with 8 bases matching TRBD2. The trim removed 3 bases at V and 2 bases at J, leaving 15 bases unmatched. CDR1 is LGHNA, CDR2 YSLEER, per germline. The CDR3 runs 19 residues. This chain's CDR3 is CASSHVSPVAGIPYNEQFF. The CDR3 nucleotides read TGCGCCAGCAGCCATGTTTCCCCGGTAGCGGGGATCCCCTACAATGAGCAGTTCTTC.

This clone was picked up one time. The chain recombines TRBV5-4 with TRBJ2-7; 9 bases are shared with TRBD1. Germline V gene data show CDR1 as SGHNT and CDR2 as YYREEE (reference sequence). Trimming cost V 4 bases and J 5 bases; bases outside gene matches: 7. This CDR3 has 14 amino acids. In nucleotides, the CDR3 is TGTGCCAGCAGCCGGGGACAGGGTAGCGACGAGCAGTACTTC. This encodes CASSRGQGSDEQYF.

This clone came up a few times. The chain carries TRBV5-6 and TRBJ2-5; TRBD1 aligns across 9 bases. The CDR3 consists of 14 residues. Trimming removed 4 bases from V and 5 bases from J; junction bases left unmatched: 6. Germline assignment: CDR1 SGHDT and CDR2 YYEEEE. The CDR3 DNA follows: TGTGCCAGCAGCCCCTGGACAGGGGTGGAGACCCAGTACTTC. It is translated as CASSPWTGVETQYF.

The chain carries TRBV2 and TRBJ2-2; 9 nucleotides line up with TRBD1. This CDR3 is 15 amino acids long. Per germline, CDR1 SNHLY and CDR2 FYNNEI. With V trimmed by 5 bases and J by 7 bases, 8 bases remained unmatched. The CDR3 DNA is TGTGCCAGCAGTCTACAGACAGGGGGTCACGGGGAGCTGTTTTTT. The encoded protein is CASSLQTGGHGELFF.

The gene calls are TRBV4-3 and TRBJ1-6; perhaps TRBD1 as D (6 bases). Germline CDR1 LGHNA, CDR2 YSLEER. V was clipped by 0 bases and J by 5 bases, with 11 bases between them. The length of the CDR3 is 16 residues. The CDR3 protein is CASSQDRTENNSPLHF. The CDR3 DNA is TGCGCCAGCAGCCAAGATCGGACAGAAAATAATTCACCCCTCCACTTT.

J is TRBJ2-1 and V is TRBV11-2; D unclear. Per the germline V gene, CDR1 is SGHAT and CDR2 is FQNNGV. This CDR3 is built from 13 residues. Between the trimmed V and J ends, which lost 1 base and 5 bases, there was a span of 6 bases. Here the CDR3 reads CASSLVLHNEQFF. CDR3 bases: TGTGCCAGCAGCTTAGTACTACACAATGAGCAGTTCTTC. Full variable domain (rest looked up from reference TRBV11-2 and TRBJ2-1): EAGVAQSPRYKIIEKRQSVAFWCNPISGHATLYWYQQILGQGPKLLIQFQNNGVVDDSQLPKDRFSAERLKGVDSTLKIQPAKLEDSAVYLCASSLVLHNEQFFGPGTRLTVL.